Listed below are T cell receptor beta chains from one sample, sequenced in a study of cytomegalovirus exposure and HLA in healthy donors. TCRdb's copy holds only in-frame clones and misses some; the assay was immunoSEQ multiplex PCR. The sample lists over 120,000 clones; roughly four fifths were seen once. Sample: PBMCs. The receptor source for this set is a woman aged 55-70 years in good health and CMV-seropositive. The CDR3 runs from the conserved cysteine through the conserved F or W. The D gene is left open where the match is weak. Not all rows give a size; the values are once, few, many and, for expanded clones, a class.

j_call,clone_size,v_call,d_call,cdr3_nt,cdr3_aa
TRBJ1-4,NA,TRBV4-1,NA,TGCGCCAGCAGCCAGGATACGAACAGGGCTGTCGAAAAACTGTTTTTT,CASSQDTNRAVEKLFF
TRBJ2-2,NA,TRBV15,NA,TGTGCCACCAAAAGTCCCAGGGATAGCACCGGGGAGCTGTTTTTT,CATKSPRDSTGELFF
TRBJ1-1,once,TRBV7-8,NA,TGTGCCAGCAGCTCGTACATCAACAGGGCTAGTGAAGCTTTCTTT,CASSSYINRASEAFF
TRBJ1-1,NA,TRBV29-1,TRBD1,TGCAGCGTTGAAAGGGACAGAGATGAAGCTTTCTTT,CSVERDRDEAFF
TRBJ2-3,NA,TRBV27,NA,TGTGCCAGCAGTGATCTGGGAGGCCTAGGAACCACAGATACGCAGTATTTT,CASSDLGGLGTTDTQYF
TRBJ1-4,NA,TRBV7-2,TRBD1,TGTGCCAGCAGCCTAGACAGGGGATCTGAAAAACTGTTTTTT,CASSLDRGSEKLFF
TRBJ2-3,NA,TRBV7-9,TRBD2,TGTGCCAGCCGGCGGGAGTCAGATACGCAGTATTTT,CASRRESDTQYF
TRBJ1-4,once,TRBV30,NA,TGTGCCTGGAGTCCCCTAGGGAGCGCCGGTGAAAAACTGTTTTTT,CAWSPLGSAGEKLFF
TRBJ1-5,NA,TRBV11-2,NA,TGTGCCAGGGGCCTAGGGGAGGGTCAGCCCCAGCATTTT,CARGLGEGQPQHF
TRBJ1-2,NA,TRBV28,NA,TGTGCCAGCAGTTTACGCGTCCGTACAGAAGAAGGCTACACCTTC,CASSLRVRTEEGYTF
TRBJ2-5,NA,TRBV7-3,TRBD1,TGTGCCAGCAGCTTAACAGGACAGGGGAGGGAGACCCAGTACTTC,CASSLTGQGRETQYF
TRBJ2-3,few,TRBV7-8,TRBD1,TGTGCCAGCAGCGCACGGACAGGGATAGATACGCAGTATTTT,CASSARTGIDTQYF
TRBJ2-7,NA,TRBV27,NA,TGTGCCAGCAAAGTGGGGACTGTTCCCTACGAGCAGTACTTC,CASKVGTVPYEQYF
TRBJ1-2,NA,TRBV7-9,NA,TGTGCCAGCAGCGTCAGGGACTTCGGGGATGGCTACACCTTC,CASSVRDFGDGYTF
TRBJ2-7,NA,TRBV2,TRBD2,TGTGCCAGCAGTGTTGGGGTAGCGGGAATGTATATCGAGCAGTACTTC,CASSVGVAGMYIEQYF
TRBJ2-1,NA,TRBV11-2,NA,TGTGCCAGCAGCCCCCGCGGGAACTACAATGAGCAGTTCTTC,CASSPRGNYNEQFF
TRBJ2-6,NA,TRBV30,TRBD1,TGTGCCTGGAGTGTACGGGACAGGGCTGGGGCCAACGTCCTGACTTTC,CAWSVRDRAGANVLTF
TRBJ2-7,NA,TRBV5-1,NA,TGCGCCAGCAGCCCGACTGGTAACGAGCAGTACTTC,CASSPTGNEQYF
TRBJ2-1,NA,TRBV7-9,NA,TGTGCCAGCAGCCCAATAGCGTTAGATGAGCAGTTCTTC,CASSPIALDEQFF
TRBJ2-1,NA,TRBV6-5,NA,TGTGCCAGCAGTTATGGGCAGGTAGGCAATGAGCAGTTCTTC,CASSYGQVGNEQFF
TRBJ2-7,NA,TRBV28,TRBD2,TGTGCCAGCAGCAACACCGGGACTAGCAGATACGAGCAGTACTTC,CASSNTGTSRYEQYF
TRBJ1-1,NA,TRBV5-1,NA,TGCGCCAGCAGCTCGAACCGGGTTGAAGCTTTCTTT,CASSSNRVEAFF
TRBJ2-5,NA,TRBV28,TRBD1,TGTGCCAGCAGTTTTTTGGGACAGAATAACCAAGAGACCCAGTACTTC,CASSFLGQNNQETQYF
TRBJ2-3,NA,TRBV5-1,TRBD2,TGCGCCAGCAGCTTGGATGGGACTAGCGGGGTTACGCAGTATTTT,CASSLDGTSGVTQYF
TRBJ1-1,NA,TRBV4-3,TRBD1,TGCGCCAGCAGCCAGGGGGGGACAGGGCTTCCAGCTTTCTTT,CASSQGGTGLPAFF
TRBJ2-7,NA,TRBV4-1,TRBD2,TGCGCCAGCAGCTTGAGGACTAGCGGGAGTGCCAACGAGCAGTACTTC,CASSLRTSGSANEQYF
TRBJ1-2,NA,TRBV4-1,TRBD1,TGCGCCAGCAGCCCACGACAGGGAGCCTATGGCTACACCTTC,CASSPRQGAYGYTF
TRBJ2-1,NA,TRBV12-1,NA,TGTGCCAGCAGCTTGGCGGGAGGGCGTCTGGCGGAGCAGTTCTTC,CASSLAGGRLAEQFF
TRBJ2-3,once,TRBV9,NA,TGTGCCAGCAGCGTAGCTGCAGATACGCAGTATTTT,CASSVAADTQYF
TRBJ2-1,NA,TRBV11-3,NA,TGTGCCAGCAGCTTACGATCGCCCGGCAATGAGCAGTTCTTC,CASSLRSPGNEQFF
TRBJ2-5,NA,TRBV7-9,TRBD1,TGTGCCAGCAGCCCACAGGGGGCTCAAGAGACCCAGTACTTC,CASSPQGAQETQYF
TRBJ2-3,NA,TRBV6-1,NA,TGTGCCAGCAGTGAATTGCCGGGAGATACGCAGTATTTT,CASSELPGDTQYF
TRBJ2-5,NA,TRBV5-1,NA,TGCGCCAGCAGCTCGAACTACAGGGATTTGGGGTCCCAAGAGACCCAGTACTTC,CASSSNYRDLGSQETQYF
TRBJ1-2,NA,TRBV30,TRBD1,TGTGCCTGGAAGACAGGGGGGAATGGCTACACCTTC,CAWKTGGNGYTF
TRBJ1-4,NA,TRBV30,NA,TGTGCCTGGAGCGCGCTCGGAGGGAAAAATGAAAAACTGTTTTTT,CAWSALGGKNEKLFF
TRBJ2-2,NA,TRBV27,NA,TGTGCCAGCAACAAGGGGGAGGGCCTCACCGGGGAGCTGTTTTTT,CASNKGEGLTGELFF
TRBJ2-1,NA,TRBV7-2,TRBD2,TGTGCCAGCAGCCTACGACTAGCGGGACTCTCCTACAATGAGCAGTTCTTC,CASSLRLAGLSYNEQFF
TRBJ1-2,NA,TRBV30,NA,TGTGCCTGGAGTGGGAGAGGGAACTATGGCTACACCTTC,CAWSGRGNYGYTF
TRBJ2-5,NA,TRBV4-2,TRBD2,TGTGCCAGCAGCCAGCTAGCGGGAGAGACCCAGTACTTC,CASSQLAGETQYF
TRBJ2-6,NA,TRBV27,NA,TGTGCCAGCAGTGTTCAATCTGGGGCCAACGTCCTGACTTTC,CASSVQSGANVLTF
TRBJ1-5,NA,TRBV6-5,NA,TGTGCCAGCAGTTACGAGGGTAACCAGCCCCAGCATTTT,CASSYEGNQPQHF
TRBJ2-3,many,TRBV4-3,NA,TGCGCCAGCAGCCAAGCCCCAGCGAGCACAGATACGCAGTATTTT,CASSQAPASTDTQYF
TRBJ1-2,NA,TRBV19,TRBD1,TGTGCCAGTAGCACGCGAGGCGCTACGGGACAGGCTATAGGCTACACCTTC,CASSTRGATGQAIGYTF
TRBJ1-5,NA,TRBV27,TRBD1,TGTGCCAGCAGCCCCTCTTTTGAGGACAGGGAGTCTCAGCCCCAGCATTTT,CASSPSFEDRESQPQHF
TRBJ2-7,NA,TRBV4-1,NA,TGCGCCAGCAGCCAACCGGGGGACTCCTACGAGCAGTACTTC,CASSQPGDSYEQYF
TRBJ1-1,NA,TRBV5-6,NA,TGTGCCAGCAGCTTGAACACAAACACTGAAGCTTTCTTT,CASSLNTNTEAFF
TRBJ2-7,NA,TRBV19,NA,TGTGCCAGTAGTTGGGGGGAAGAGCAGTACTTC,CASSWGEEQYF
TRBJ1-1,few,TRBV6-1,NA,TGTGCCAGCAGTGCACAGGTTGTGGGAATGGGCACTGAAGCTTTCTTT,CASSAQVVGMGTEAFF
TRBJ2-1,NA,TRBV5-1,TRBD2,TGCGCCAGCAGCTCCCCCCTTGGACTAGCGGGAGCCCTCTCCTACAATGAGCAGTTCTTC,CASSSPLGLAGALSYNEQFF